A single sample gave rise to the 8 T cell receptor beta chains below, sequenced in a study of blood T cell repertoires in COVID-19. The repertoire was sequenced with immunoSEQ multiplex PCR; TCRdb's copy has only in-frame clones and lacks some. The sample includes some 400,000 clones, around 91% of them seen just once. Sequenced material: peripheral blood. These receptors were taken from a man aged 18 to 29 with active or convalescent COVID-19.

The count of this clone is one. J is TRBJ1-1 and V is TRBV6-5, with TRBD1 matching over 7 bases. Germline CDR1 and CDR2: MNHEY and SVGAGI. V lost 5 bases and J lost 2; bases outside the gene matches: 5. CDR3 length: 14 amino acids. CDR3 protein: CASSPQGQNTEAFF. The CDR3 nucleotides are TGTGCCAGCAGTCCACAGGGGCAAAACACTGAAGCTTTCTTT.

The table lists this clone with a count of one. The rearrangement uses TRBV3-1 (or the pseudogene TRBV3-2) and TRBJ2-7, with 8 bases lining up with TRBD1. CDR3 length equals 15 residues. CDR1 is LGHDT, CDR2 YNNKEL, per germline (reference sequence). The junction had 6 bases not matched to a gene; V was cut back by 3 bases and J by 2 bases. The CDR3 DNA reads as TGTGCCAGCAGCCAGTGGACAGGGCAAACCTACGAGCAGTACTTC. This encodes CASSQWTGQTYEQYF.

The genes are TRBV11-2 and TRBJ1-1; D ambiguous. This CDR3 has 13 residues. From germline, CDR1 is SGHAT and CDR2 FQNNGV. V was trimmed by 1 base and J by 0 bases, leaving 3 bases between them. CDR3 loop: CASSLALNTEAFF. The CDR3 region has the DNA TGTGCCAGCAGCTTAGCGTTGAACACTGAAGCTTTCTTT.

This chain links TRBV18 with TRBJ2-7; tentative D call: TRBD2 (6 bases). V lost 6 bases and J 1 base, leaving 10 bases between the germline ends. Germline assignment: CDR1 KGHSH and CDR2 LQKENI. The CDR3 loop spans 13 amino acids. This CDR3 is CASSRAGSYEQYF. The DNA for the CDR3 is TGTGCCAGCTCCCGGGCGGGATCCTACGAGCAGTACTTC.

This chain connects TRBV14 to TRBJ2-2; D is perhaps TRBD2 (6 bases). V lost 1 base to trimming and J lost 1 base, with 10 bases between them. The CDR3 loop spans 16 amino acids. Germline CDR1 and CDR2: SGHDN and FVKESK. CDR3 sequence: CASSQVVGGNTGELFF. The DNA of the CDR3 is TGTGCCAGCAGCCAAGTAGTGGGAGGGAACACCGGGGAGCTGTTTTTT.

V usage is TRBV29-1 and J usage is TRBJ1-1, with D unclear. Trimming left V 1 base short and J 8 bases short, with 17 bases between. CDR1 is SQVTM, CDR2 ANQGSEA, per germline. This CDR3 has 14 residues. The CDR3 protein is CSVEGERQWIEAFF. CDR3 nucleotide sequence: TGCAGCGTTGAAGGGGAGAGGCAATGGATCGAAGCTTTCTTT.

The chain couples TRBV27 to TRBJ1-5, with D tentatively TRBD1 (5 bases). Trimming took 5 bases from V and 2 from J, leaving 13 bases between them. The germline V gene encodes CDR1 MNHEY and CDR2 SMNVEV (reference sequence). This CDR3 comprises 15 residues. The CDR3 spells CASSLAGVGNQPQHF. The CDR3 bases are TGTGCCAGCAGTCTGGCGGGGGTTGGCAATCAGCCCCAGCATTTT.

This chain uses TRBV29-1 with TRBJ2-2, with 8 bases identical to TRBD2. Germline lookup yields CDR1 SQVTM and CDR2 ANQGSEA. The CDR3 is made up of 14 amino acids. V gave up 5 bases and J gave up 2 bases; unmatched junction bases: 4. CDR3 protein: CSVSSGSNTGELFF. In DNA form, the CDR3 reads TGCAGCGTTTCCAGCGGGAGCAACACCGGGGAGCTGTTTTTT.